These 25 T cell receptor beta chains were all obtained from the same sample, sequenced in a study of regulatory T cells in long-lasting Graves disease. As for time point: newly diagnosed GD, antithyroid drugs for less than 3 months. PBMCs were the source of the RNA used for TCR sequencing. HTBI primers from iRepertoire and Arm-PCR of CDR3 regions yielded the TCR beta libraries. TCRdb called the multiplex PCR reads again in MiXCR, with one record for every CDR3 protein. The repertoire includes 450,000 to 700,000 distinct CDR3 sequences, 13% of them detected once, and more than 8.5% sits in the top ten. These sequences were also reported in another study, on T cells in Graves' hyperthyroidism and ophthalmopathy.

Specimen: peripheral blood mononuclear cells (PBMCs), collected at new diagnosis, from a patient treated with antithyroid drugs. The source is a man aged 25-40 years with Graves disease.

The V gene is TRBV6-1, the J gene TRBJ2-1, with 7 bases fitting TRBD1. The CDR3 runs 14 residues. Germline CDR1 MNHNS, CDR2 SASEGT. The J segment lost 8 bases and the V segment lost 5 bases, leaving 9 bases of the junction unmatched. CDR3 DNA: TGTGCCAGCAGTAGGGGGCCGCTTTTAGATGAGCAGTTCTTC. Translating it yields CASSRGPLLDEQFF.

This clonotype was observed at least ten times. The V call is TRBV28, the J call TRBJ1-6, with D possibly TRBD1 on 6 matching bases. Trimming removed 6 bases from V and 7 bases from J, with 7 bases in between. CDR3 length: 12 residues. The germline CDR1 and CDR2 sequences are MDHEN and SYDVKM. Here the CDR3 DNA reads TGTGCCAGCAGCGACAGGAATTCACCCCTCCACTTT. This sequence encodes CASSDRNSPLHF.

This chain joins TRBV15 and TRBJ2-3; possibly TRBD1 or TRBD2 for D (6 bases each). The germline V gene encodes CDR1 LNHNV and CDR2 YYDKDF (reference sequence). The CDR3 length is 16 residues. V was shortened by 3 bases and J by 2 bases, with 15 bases between the two germline ends. The CDR3 nucleotides are TGTGCCACCAGCAGGTGGTGGGGGGCAGACACAGATACGCAGTATTTT. It is translated as CATSRWWGADTDTQYF.

This clonotype was counted many times. V is TRBV6-1 and J is TRBJ2-5; TRBD2 aligns across 15 bases. Germline V CDR1 and CDR2: MNHNS, SASEGT. V trimming: 2 bases; J trimming: 5 bases; junction bases outside the gene matches: 6. There are 17 residues in the CDR3. The CDR3 coding sequence is TGTGCCAGCAGTGAATCCCGGACTAGCGGGAGGGGCGAGACCCAGTACTTC. This codes for CASSESRTSGRGETQYF.

This clonotype occurred many times. This CDR3 reads CASSFRAGSADTQYF. In nucleotides, the CDR3 is TGTGCCAGCAGTTTTAGAGCCGGTAGCGCAGATACGCAGTATTTT. The chain uses TRBV27 and TRBJ2-3; D is perhaps TRBD2 (5 bases). V lost 3 bases to trimming and J lost 4 bases, with 14 bases between them. This CDR3 is 15 amino acids long. CDR1 and CDR2 from the germline V gene are MNHEY and SMNVEV (reference sequence).

This clonotype has a count of ten or more. CDR3 amino acids: CASSETGYNEQFF. CDR3 nucleotide sequence: TGCGCCAGCAGTGAGACGGGGTACAATGAGCAGTTCTTC. The rearrangement uses TRBV10-2 and TRBJ2-1; possible D gene TRBD2, 5 bases. The CDR3 covers 13 residues. V lost 2 bases, J lost 4 bases, and 6 bases lay in between. The germline V gene encodes CDR1 WSHSY and CDR2 SAAADI.

The chain links TRBV12-3 or TRBV12-4 to TRBJ2-5, with D maybe TRBD2 (6 bases). Trimming pared 2 bases from V and 5 bases from J, leaving 12 bases between. The length of the CDR3 is 14 residues. The CDR3 region has the DNA TGTGCCAGCAGTTTAACGGGACTTGGGGAGACCCAGTACTTC. Protein product: CASSLTGLGETQYF.

The chain carries TRBV20-1 and TRBJ2-2, with D perhaps given as TRBD1 or TRBD2 (5 bases each). Germline values: CDR1 DFQATT, CDR2 SNEGSKA (reference sequence). This CDR3 contains 16 residues. Trimming removed 0 bases from V and 0 bases from J, with 11 bases in between. The CDR3 protein is CSARDWDRSNTGELFF. The CDR3 DNA reads as TGCAGTGCTAGAGACTGGGACCGATCGAACACCGGGGAGCTGTTTTTT.

The CDR3 region is CASSLAFQSENSPLHF. The CDR3 bases are TGCGCCAGCAGCTTGGCCTTTCAGAGCGAAAATTCACCCCTCCACTTT. V usage is TRBV5-1 and J usage is TRBJ1-6; D call uncertain. Germline CDR1 is SGHRS and CDR2 is YFSETQ. Trimming took off 0 bases at V and 7 bases at J, with 14 bases between the two ends. This CDR3 comprises 16 residues.

V and J are TRBV4-1 and TRBJ2-2, with D possibly TRBD1 on 5 matching bases. Deletions cut 1 base from V and 5 bases from J, with 20 bases between. The CDR3 covers 18 residues. Germline CDR1 is MGHRA and CDR2 is YSYEKL. CDR3 in amino acids: CASSQGPYSPKGTGELFF. In DNA form, the CDR3 reads TGCGCCAGCAGCCAAGGACCTTATAGTCCGAAGGGGACCGGGGAGCTGTTTTTT.

The V call is TRBV20-1, the J call TRBJ1-1; 7 bases are a match to TRBD1. V lost 5 bases to trimming and J lost 0 bases; unmatched junction nucleotides: 6. This CDR3 region has 14 residues. Looked up from germline, CDR1 is DFQATT and CDR2 is SNEGSKA (reference sequence). The CDR3 DNA sequence: TGCAGTGCTTCCCCAGGGGGTTTGAACACTGAAGCTTTCTTT. Protein product: CSASPGGLNTEAFF.

This clonotype was counted a few times. The chain is built from TRBV11-2 and TRBJ2-3; 8 bases are a match to TRBD2. Germline trimming cut 5 bases from V and 2 bases from J; bases unmatched to any gene: 18. CDR1 is SGHAT and CDR2 is FQNNGV in the germline V gene. The CDR3 contains 19 residues. This CDR3 reads CASSPPWLAGPRDTDTQYF. The CDR3 coding sequence is TGTGCCAGCAGCCCCCCGTGGCTAGCGGGCCCGAGGGACACAGATACGCAGTATTTT. The full variable domain, its missing parts supplied by reference TRBV11-2 and TRBJ2-3, is EAGVAQSPRYKIIEKRQSVAFWCNPISGHATLYWYQQILGQGPKLLIQFQNNGVVDDSQLPKDRFSAERLKGVDSTLKIQPAKLEDSAVYLCASSPPWLAGPRDTDTQYFGPGTRLTVL.

This clonotype was found many times. This chain connects TRBV30 to TRBJ1-2, with 7 bases that match TRBD1. J gave up 0 bases and V 4 bases, and 14 bases lay outside the gene matches. Germline CDR1 GTSNPN, CDR2 SVGIG (reference sequence). There are 17 residues in the CDR3. For the CDR3, the DNA is TGTGCCTGGAACCGACCCGGACAGGTGCCAGCTAACTATGGCTACACCTTC. This translates into CAWNRPGQVPANYGYTF. The full variable domain, its missing parts supplied by reference TRBV30 and TRBJ1-2, is SQTIHQWPATLVQPVGSPLSLECTVEGTSNPNLYWYRQAAGRGLQLLFYSVGIGQISSEVPQNLSASRPQDRQFILSSKKLLLSDSGFYLCAWNRPGQVPANYGYTFGSGTRLTVV.

The J gene is TRBJ1-2, the V gene TRBV29-1; maybe TRBD1 (5 bases). The ends were cut back, 4 bases at V and 0 bases at J, with 24 bases in the middle. This CDR3 comprises 18 residues. CDR1 and CDR2 (germline): SQVTM, ANQGSEA. The CDR3 nucleotides read TGCAGCGTTGTCCTCCCCCGGGGGGGGATCTGGGCTAACTATGGCTACACCTTC. Its translation: CSVVLPRGGIWANYGYTF.

This clonotype was picked up many times. The J gene is TRBJ2-1, the V gene TRBV7-9; the match to TRBD2 covers 7 bases. The V segment lost 3 bases and the J segment 3 bases; nucleotides outside the gene matches: 5. The CDR3 extends over 15 amino acids. Per the germline V gene, CDR1 is SEHNR and CDR2 is FQNEAQ (reference sequence). CDR3 residues: CASSFVGGSYNEQFF. CDR3 sequence (DNA): TGTGCCAGCAGCTTTGTTGGCGGGAGCTACAATGAGCAGTTCTTC.

In its sample, this clonotype was seen once. V is TRBV5-4 and J is TRBJ1-1; D is possibly TRBD1 (6 bases). The CDR3 is 15 amino acids. Germline lookup yields CDR1 SGHNT and CDR2 YYREEE (reference sequence). Trimming shortened V by 7 bases and J by 1 base, and 17 bases separated the two germline ends. This CDR3 reads CASGPRGGANTEAFF. As DNA, the CDR3 is TGTGCCAGCGGCCCCCGAGGGGGAGCGAACACTGAAGCTTTCTTT.

This clonotype showed up many times. The chain uses TRBV12-3 or TRBV12-4 and TRBJ2-3; 8 nucleotides align to TRBD2. The CDR3 loop spans 14 amino acids. The J segment lost 6 bases and the V segment lost 6 bases, leaving 8 bases of the junction unmatched. The DNA of the CDR3 is TGTGCCAGCAGCATACTAGCGGTTGGCGATACGCAGTATTTT. This encodes CASSILAVGDTQYF.

This clonotype appeared many times. The chain has TRBV11-2 and TRBJ2-7; 7 bases align to TRBD2. Germline V gene lookup returns CDR1 SGHAT and CDR2 FQNNGV. Losses at the gene ends were 4 bases for V and 5 bases for J; bases not matched to a gene: 8. This CDR3 region has 14 residues. CDR3 in amino acids: CASSYGLGLNEQYF. In nucleotides, the CDR3 is TGTGCCAGCAGCTACGGACTAGGGTTGAACGAGCAGTACTTC.

This clonotype was observed a handful of times. This sequence joins TRBV15 and TRBJ2-4; no reliable D call. Germline V gene data show CDR1 as LNHNV and CDR2 as YYDKDF (reference sequence). Trimming shortened V by 0 bases and J by 9 bases, and 6 bases separated the two germline ends. The CDR3 runs to 12 residues. CDR3 nucleotides: TGTGCCACCAGCAGAGATCATGCCATTCAGTACTTC. This encodes CATSRDHAIQYF.

This clonotype occurred many times. The V and J genes are TRBV7-9 and TRBJ2-7, with D possibly being TRBD2 (5 bases). The CDR3 is made up of 15 amino acids. The V end lost 6 bases, the J end lost 1 base, and 16 bases lay between the germline ends. Looked up from germline, CDR1 is SEHNR and CDR2 is FQNEAQ (reference sequence). This chain's CDR3 is CASRAARGLSYEQYF. The CDR3, as DNA: TGTGCCAGCAGGGCGGCTCGGGGTCTTTCCTACGAGCAGTACTTC.

A few counts support this clonotype. This may be a read error, as it is one base from a much larger clone. This rearrangement joins TRBV28 to TRBJ1-3, with D hard to call. The CDR3 is 14 residues long. Germline CDR1 and CDR2: MDHEN and SYDVKM. V was pared by 6 bases and J by 4 bases, with 13 bases between. The CDR3 region is CASSQRTLGNTIYF. The CDR3 coding sequence is TGTGCCAGCAGCCAAAGGACCCTCGGAAACACCATATATTTT.

This clonotype has ten or more counts. The chain combines TRBV11-2 with TRBJ2-3, with a tentative D call TRBD2 (6 bases). With 5 bases removed from V and 6 bases from J, the gap between germline ends came to 12 bases. The CDR3 runs 13 residues. Per germline, CDR1 SGHAT and CDR2 FQNNGV. The CDR3 sequence: CASSSTSPDTQYF. The CDR3 DNA sequence: TGTGCCAGCAGCAGCACTAGCCCCGATACGCAGTATTTT.

The chain carries TRBV9 and TRBJ1-1; 9 bases are shared with TRBD1. The CDR3 runs 14 residues. CDR1 is SGDLS, CDR2 YYNGEE, per germline. The J segment lost 5 bases and the V segment lost 4 bases, leaving 6 bases of the junction unmatched. As DNA, the CDR3 is TGTGCCAGCAGCACGACAGGGGGGAGTACTGAAGCTTTCTTT. Protein sequence: CASSTTGGSTEAFF.

This clonotype has ten or more counts. The chain combines TRBV7-3 with TRBJ2-2; the D is unclear. This CDR3 contains 13 residues. Trimming took 3 bases from V and 3 from J, leaving 5 bases between them. Looked up from germline, CDR1 is SGHTA and CDR2 is FQGTGA. In DNA form, the CDR3 reads TGTGCCAGCAGCTTGGGATACACCGGGGAGCTGTTTTTT. Translation: CASSLGYTGELFF.

There are many counts of this clonotype. CDR3 nucleotide sequence: TGTGCCAGCAGTTATCCACAGGACAATGAAAAACTGTTTTTT. It is translated as CASSYPQDNEKLFF. V is TRBV6-5 and J is TRBJ1-4; possibly TRBD1 for D (5 bases). Trimming pared 3 bases from V and 5 bases from J, leaving 10 bases between. Germline CDR1 and CDR2: MNHEY and SVGAGI. There are 14 residues in the CDR3.